This TCR beta chain derives from a study of T-cell reconstitution after alpha-beta-depleted transplantation in children. The CDR3 covers 15 residues. Trimming removed 4 bases from V and 6 bases from J; junction bases left unmatched: 5. Germline values: CDR1 LGHNA, CDR2 YSLEER. Unique molecular identifiers were incorporated during preparation of the TCRbeta library. TCRdb reanalysed the PCR reads using MiXCR and keeps one entry per CDR3 protein. The table records some 350,000 distinct CDR3 sequences, 10% of them present only once. This clonotype was seen a few times. Here the sequenced sample was PBMCs from the stem cell graft donor, taken from the stem cell graft. J is TRBJ2-4 and V is TRBV4-3; 11 bases align to TRBD2. This sequence was found in a human donor who donated a stem cell graft to a child with acute lymphoblastic leukemia. The CDR3 here is CASSPGLAGTNIQYF. The CDR3 bases are TGCGCCAGCAGCCCCGGACTAGCGGGCACAAACATTCAGTACTTC.